The clone carrying this T cell receptor (beta chain) was counted between two and nine times. Its matching antigen is unknown. This sample was included in a study of post-analysis software for immune sequencing data. In the study overall: Relapsing-remitting, secondary progressive and progressive-relapsing forms made up the multiple sclerosis disease courses. Study-wide points: There were about five TRBV segments more frequent in patients than controls, and TRBV5-6, TRBV5-1 and TRBV20-1 were among them. Those with multiple sclerosis, the patient group, showed significantly lower normalized Chao1 diversity than controls. Same-batch preparations were strongly co-clustered by F measure.

Researchers reported that TCR beta cDNA libraries carried unique molecular identifiers. Input populations of roughly 1 to 11 million T cells gave rise to hundreds of thousands of cDNA molecules. MiXCR, run by TCRdb on the PCR reads, gives a single entry per CDR3 protein. The sample has over 700,000 distinct CDR3 sequences, 30% seen once; the top ten hold 0.55% to 0.65%. CDR1 and CDR2 from the germline V gene are SGHNT and YENEEA. Losses at the gene ends were 1 base for V and 3 bases for J; bases not matched to a gene: 2. The CDR3 has 15 amino acids. The chain is built from TRBV11-3 and TRBJ2-7, with 11 nucleotides matching TRBD1. The sequence was collected from a girl between 10 and 17 years old with multiple sclerosis. The sequencing sample was made of blood. The CDR3 coding sequence is TGTGCCAGCAGCTTAGGGGACAGGGGGAACTACGAGCAGTACTTC. Residues: CASSLGDRGNYEQYF.